The 12 T cell receptor beta chains given below trace back to one sample, sequenced in a study of blood T cell repertoires in COVID-19. Only in-frame clones appear in the TCRdb table, and some are missing; sequencing was by immunoSEQ multiplex PCR. The table shows 250,000 or so clones, with 84% occurring only once. Input material: peripheral blood. The receptors derive from a woman between 40 and 50 years old who had recovered from COVID-19.

The J gene is TRBJ1-5, the V gene TRBV4-1; 7 bases are a match to TRBD1. Germline CDR1 MGHRA, CDR2 YSYEKL. V gave up 4 bases and J gave up 4 bases; unmatched junction bases: 13. The CDR3 runs to 17 residues. The CDR3, as DNA: TGCGCCAGCAGCCCATTATTTGGACAGGTTGAAAATCAGCCCCAGCATTTT. Protein: CASSPLFGQVENQPQHF.

The J gene is TRBJ1-5, the V gene TRBV30; D is ambiguous. The CDR3 covers 15 residues. Deletions cut 0 bases from V and 1 base from J, with 10 bases between. From germline, CDR1 is GTSNPN and CDR2 SVGIG (reference sequence). CDR3 nucleotides: TGTGCCTGGAGTGTGATGGGAGGGAGCAATCAGCCCCAGCATTTT. Its protein product is CAWSVMGGSNQPQHF.

The chain combines TRBV5-1 with TRBJ1-2, with no clear D. The CDR3 has 12 residues. Trimming removed 4 bases at V and 8 bases at J, with 12 bases between. Germline-derived CDR1 and CDR2 are SGHRS and YFSETQ. In DNA form, the CDR3 reads TGCGCCAGCAGCCTTACGGAGGGAGGCTACACCTTC. Protein product: CASSLTEGGYTF.

The chain links TRBV5-4 to TRBJ1-6; the match to TRBD1 covers 10 bases. The CDR3 has 14 amino acids. The ends lost 4 bases at V and 11 bases at J; junction bases unmatched: 6. Germline CDR1 SGHNT, CDR2 YYREEE (reference sequence). The CDR3 DNA is TGTGCCAGCAGCCTAGGGACAGGGGTGGCACCCCTCCACTTT. Encoded protein: CASSLGTGVAPLHF.

V gene TRBV5-4 combines with J gene TRBJ1-2; 8 bases are shared with TRBD1. V shed 2 bases, J shed 14 bases, and the junction held 14 bases outside the gene matches. CDR1 is SGHNT and CDR2 is YYREEE in the germline V gene (reference sequence). The CDR3 covers 14 residues. CDR3 residues: CASSLGDRPSSQTF. The CDR3 nucleotides are TGTGCCAGCAGCTTAGGGGACAGGCCTTCCTCACAAACCTTC.

The CDR3 spells CASSFVWGGETQYF. CDR3 sequence (DNA): TGTGCCAGCAGCTTCGTATGGGGAGGGGAGACCCAGTACTTC. The chain links TRBV7-9 to TRBJ2-5; 7 positions agree with TRBD2. This CDR3 region has 14 residues. Germline V lookup: CDR1 SEHNR, CDR2 FQNEAQ (reference sequence). J was trimmed by 5 bases and V by 3 bases; bases with no gene match: 6.

The J gene is TRBJ1-1, the V gene TRBV2, with D unclear. The length of the CDR3 is 13 residues. Trimming left V 4 bases short and J 0 bases short, with 6 bases between. Germline V gene lookup returns CDR1 SNHLY and CDR2 FYNNEI. Here the CDR3 reads CASSVELNTEAFF. The CDR3, as DNA: TGTGCCAGCAGTGTCGAGTTGAACACTGAAGCTTTCTTT.

The chain uses TRBV30 and TRBJ1-1, with D unresolved. V was pared by 0 bases and J by 7 bases, with 9 bases between. Germline V lookup: CDR1 GTSNPN, CDR2 SVGIG (reference sequence). The CDR3 length is 12 residues. CDR3 nucleotide sequence: TGTGCCTGGAGTGTTCGTCCCTTTGAAGCTTTCTTT. Translation: CAWSVRPFEAFF. Full variable domain (rest looked up from reference TRBV30 and TRBJ1-1): SQTIHQWPATLVQPVGSPLSLECTVEGTSNPNLYWYRQAAGRGLQLLFYSVGIGQISSEVPQNLSASRPQDRQFILSSKKLLLSDSGFYLCAWSVRPFEAFFGQGTRLTVV.

The genes are TRBV5-4 and TRBJ1-1; D is ambiguous. The CDR3 extends over 14 amino acids. Trimming cost V 1 base and J 0 bases, with 7 bases left between them. CDR1 and CDR2 from the germline V gene are SGHNT and YYREEE (reference sequence). The CDR3 sequence: CASSLKQLNTEAFF. The CDR3, as DNA: TGTGCCAGCAGCTTGAAACAGTTGAACACTGAAGCTTTCTTT.

The chain is built from TRBV9 and TRBJ1-1; D perhaps matches TRBD1 (5 bases). The CDR3 contains 20 residues. The V and J ends lost 0 bases and 0 bases respectively, with 24 bases between them. Germline lookup yields CDR1 SGDLS and CDR2 YYNGEE. The CDR3 DNA reads TGTGCCAGCAGCGTAGAGGACATGCCGGCTGGCCGCGGATTGAACACTGAAGCTTTCTTT. Its translation is CASSVEDMPAGRGLNTEAFF.

The sample holds a few counts of this clone. CDR3 coding DNA: TGCAGCGTTTATCAGCGATACTCCTACAATGAGCAGTTCTTC. It translates to CSVYQRYSYNEQFF. The chain combines TRBV29-1 with TRBJ2-1; D is undetermined. The CDR3 has 14 amino acids. Germline CDR1 and CDR2: SQVTM and ANQGSEA. V lost 5 bases and J 0 bases, leaving 11 bases between the germline ends.

This chain connects TRBV24-1 to TRBJ2-2; 10 nucleotides align to TRBD1. The CDR3 loop spans 17 amino acids. J lost 5 bases, V lost 3 bases, and 8 bases had no gene match. Germline CDR1 KGHDR, CDR2 SFDVKD. Here the CDR3 DNA reads TGTGCCACCAGTGATCTATACGGGACAGGGGTAACCGGGGAGCTGTTTTTT. It translates to CATSDLYGTGVTGELFF.